This T cell receptor (beta chain) was sequenced during a study of monozygotic twins with inflammatory bowel disease. As regards this clonotype: Its antigen is undetermined.

Researchers used roughly 3,700 ng of total RNA for each TCR library. UMIs were attached via template switching, each with a 6-nucleotide sample barcode. TCRdb derives one entry per CDR3 protein from the 5' RACE reads, leaving out DNA. The listing contains tens of thousands of distinct CDR3 sequences. General study findings and limits: It was observed that concordant and discordant twins did not differ in repertoire similarity, possibly given limited power.

CDR3 size: 14 residues. This TCR derives from a human donor with ulcerative colitis or Crohn's disease, or a healthy co-twin of an affected twin (not recorded which). Sequenced input: blood. The gene calls are TRBV12-3 or TRBV12-4 and TRBJ1-1; TCRdb's D gene call, TRBD1, goes unchecked for lack of DNA. CDR3 region: CASSLWTGDTEAFF.